Listed below are T cell receptor beta chains from one sample, sequenced in a study of control samples from healthy donors and cancer patients. The assay was immunoSEQ multiplex PCR, and TCRdb's table has in-frame clones only and misses some. The sample includes about 150,000 clones, around 94% of them seen just once. The sample comprised blood. The receptors stem from a woman aged 18-30 years in good health. CDR3s include the opening cysteine and the closing phenylalanine or tryptophan. Each record gives: J gene, D gene, V gene, CDR3 DNA, CDR3 protein. A D gene is named only where the DNA matches it firmly.

j_gene: TRBJ1-4; d_gene: -; v_gene: TRBV4-3; CDR3nt: TGCGCCAGCAGCCAGAGCAAAAGTGGGGAAAAACTGTTTTTT; CDR3aa: CASSQSKSGEKLFF
j_gene: TRBJ2-1; d_gene: TRBD2; v_gene: TRBV18; CDR3nt: TGTGCCAGCTCACCCCGCGGACTAGCGGGAGGATCCTTGGCTGATGAGCAGTTCTTC; CDR3aa: CASSPRGLAGGSLADEQFF
j_gene: TRBJ2-7; d_gene: TRBD2; v_gene: TRBV7-9; CDR3nt: TGTGCCAGCAGCTTAGGTGGCCCGTCGGGGGGATACTTC; CDR3aa: CASSLGGPSGGYF
j_gene: TRBJ1-5; d_gene: -; v_gene: TRBV24-1; CDR3nt: TGTGCCACCAGTGACACCCATCTGGACAATCAGCCCCAGCATTTT; CDR3aa: CATSDTHLDNQPQHF
j_gene: TRBJ2-7; d_gene: TRBD1; v_gene: TRBV28; CDR3nt: TGTGCCAGCATCCCTTCGGGACAGGGTCTATCCGAGCAGTACTTC; CDR3aa: CASIPSGQGLSEQYF
j_gene: TRBJ1-5; d_gene: -; v_gene: TRBV27; CDR3nt: TGTGCCAGCAGTTTTGTGGGGTCGGGTCAGCCCCAGCATTTT; CDR3aa: CASSFVGSGQPQHF
j_gene: TRBJ2-7; d_gene: TRBD1; v_gene: TRBV2; CDR3nt: TGTGCCAGCAGGACCCGGGACAGACCCTCCTACGAGCAGTACTTC; CDR3aa: CASRTRDRPSYEQYF
j_gene: TRBJ1-4; d_gene: TRBD1; v_gene: TRBV13; CDR3nt: TGTGCCAGCAGCGCGACAGGGGGCGTCTTAACTAATGAAAAACTGTTTTTT; CDR3aa: CASSATGGVLTNEKLFF
j_gene: TRBJ2-3; d_gene: -; v_gene: TRBV15; CDR3nt: TGTGCCACCAGCAGAGTGGCAGCTCTCACAGATACGCAGTATTTT; CDR3aa: CATSRVAALTDTQYF
j_gene: TRBJ2-5; d_gene: -; v_gene: TRBV11-2; CDR3nt: TGTGCCAGCAGCTTAAAGGAGACCCAGTACTTC; CDR3aa: CASSLKETQYF
j_gene: TRBJ1-5; d_gene: TRBD1; v_gene: TRBV19; CDR3nt: TGTGCCAGTAGACCAGGGGGCGCGGGCAATCAGCCCCAGCATTTT; CDR3aa: CASRPGGAGNQPQHF
j_gene: TRBJ1-1; d_gene: TRBD1; v_gene: TRBV10-1; CDR3nt: TGCGCCAGCAGTTCGACAGGGGCTGAAGCTTTCTTT; CDR3aa: CASSSTGAEAFF
j_gene: TRBJ1-5; d_gene: -; v_gene: TRBV7-8; CDR3nt: TGTGCCAGCAGCTTAAGTCGAAGTCAGCCCCAGCATTTT; CDR3aa: CASSLSRSQPQHF
j_gene: TRBJ1-5; d_gene: -; v_gene: TRBV28; CDR3nt: TGTGCCAGTAGGGAACAGTTTAGCAATCAGCCCCAGCATTTT; CDR3aa: CASREQFSNQPQHF
j_gene: TRBJ1-5; d_gene: -; v_gene: TRBV7-2; CDR3nt: TGTGCCAGCAGCACCAGGTTGGCGAGCAATCAGCCCCAGCATTTT; CDR3aa: CASSTRLASNQPQHF
j_gene: TRBJ1-3; d_gene: -; v_gene: TRBV4-1; CDR3nt: TGCGCCAGCAGCCAAGGGATCCTAGGGAACACCATATATTTT; CDR3aa: CASSQGILGNTIYF
j_gene: TRBJ1-4; d_gene: -; v_gene: TRBV7-2; CDR3nt: TGTGCCAGCAGCTTCAGGAACAGGGTGAATGAAAAACTGTTTTTT; CDR3aa: CASSFRNRVNEKLFF
j_gene: TRBJ1-3; d_gene: -; v_gene: TRBV11-2; CDR3nt: TGTGCCAGCAGCTTAGAAGTTAGCTCCTCTGGAAACACCATATATTTT; CDR3aa: CASSLEVSSSGNTIYF
j_gene: TRBJ2-2; d_gene: TRBD2; v_gene: TRBV7-2; CDR3nt: TGTGCCAGCAGCTTGCGGGGGGTGGGCACCGGGGAGCTGTTTTTT; CDR3aa: CASSLRGVGTGELFF